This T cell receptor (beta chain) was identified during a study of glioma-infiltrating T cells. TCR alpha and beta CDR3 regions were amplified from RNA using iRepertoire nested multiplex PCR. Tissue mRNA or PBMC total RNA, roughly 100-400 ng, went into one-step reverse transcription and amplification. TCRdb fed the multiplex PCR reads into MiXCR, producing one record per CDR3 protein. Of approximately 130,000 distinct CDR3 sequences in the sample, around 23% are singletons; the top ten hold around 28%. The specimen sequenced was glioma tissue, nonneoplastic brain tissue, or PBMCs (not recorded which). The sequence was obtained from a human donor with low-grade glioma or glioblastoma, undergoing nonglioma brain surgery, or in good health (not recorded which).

CDR3 nucleotide sequence: TGTGCCTGGAGGCTCAACCGGGCTTCGGAGGGCTATGGCTACACCTTC. Translated, it gives CAWRLNRASEGYGYTF. The chain carries TRBV30 and TRBJ1-2; D is ambiguous. The germline V and J ends were trimmed by 3 bases and 4 bases, with 21 bases remaining between them. This CDR3 spans 16 amino acids. Germline lookup yields CDR1 GTSNPN and CDR2 SVGIG (reference sequence).